This is a list of T cell receptor beta chains from one sample in a study of CD8 T cells in ankylosing spondylitis. TCRdb called the 5' RACE reads again in MiXCR, with one record for every CDR3 protein. The sample has about 360,000 distinct CDR3 sequences; 20% are singletons. The sample was blood, either unsorted or a sorted T cell fraction (not recorded which). The receptor source for this set is a male donor with ankylosing spondylitis or in good health (not recorded which). The CDR3 runs from the conserved cysteine through the conserved F or W. D genes are given only for firm matches. Clone sizes are given selectively: once, few, many, or a class where the clone is expanded.

>TRBV6-1|few|NA|TRBJ2-3
CASSVALGDTQYF
TGTGCCAGCAGCGTTGCTCTGGGGGATACGCAGTATTTT
>TRBV7-8|few|NA|TRBJ2-3
CASSLFFSPDTQYF
TGTGCCAGCAGCTTATTTTTTTCCCCAGATACGCAGTATTTT
>TRBV28|NA|NA|TRBJ2-5
CASSLLPGTETQYF
TGTGCCAGCAGTTTATTACCAGGGACAGAGACCCAGTACTTC
>TRBV6-4|few|NA|TRBJ2-1
CASSKGAYNEQFF
TGTGCCAGCAGTAAAGGGGCCTACAATGAGCAGTTCTTC
>TRBV29-1|NA|NA|TRBJ2-1
CSVAGTGTSNEQFF
TGCAGCGTTGCCGGGACGGGGACCTCCAATGAGCAGTTCTTC
>TRBV7-9|NA|NA|TRBJ2-2
CASSSTGVNTGELFF
TGTGCCAGCAGCTCAACGGGAGTCAACACCGGGGAGCTGTTTTTT
>TRBV4-2|NA|NA|TRBJ2-3
CARSPGLLCSTDTQYF
TGTGCCAGGAGCCCTGGGCTCCTCTGCTCCACAGATACGCAGTATTTT
>TRBV2|NA|NA|TRBJ2-7
CASSLGLVAGGPYEQYF
TGTGCCAGCAGTTTGGGGTTAGTGGCAGGAGGTCCCTACGAGCAGTACTTC
>TRBV29-1|NA|NA|TRBJ1-1
CSAWGGWDTEAFF
TGCAGCGCATGGGGAGGGTGGGACACTGAAGCTTTCTTT
>TRBV20-1|NA|TRBD2|TRBJ2-3
CSAEEWASGGPSTDTQYF
TGCAGTGCCGAAGAGTGGGCTAGCGGGGGACCTAGCACAGATACGCAGTATTTT
>TRBV4-2|NA|TRBD2|TRBJ2-3
CASSQDNLAGGTDTQYF
TGTGCCAGCAGCCAAGATAACCTAGCGGGGGGAACAGATACGCAGTATTTT
>TRBV28|NA|NA|TRBJ1-5
CASSFRWPQHF
TGTGCCAGCAGTTTTAGGTGGCCCCAGCATTTT
>TRBV18|NA|NA|TRBJ2-1
CASSVGHEQFF
TGTGCCAGCTCTGTGGGCCATGAGCAGTTCTTC
>TRBV12-3/TRBV12-4|NA|NA|TRBJ2-7
CASSSRRAYSSYEQYF
TGTGCCAGCAGTTCTCGGCGGGCGTATAGCTCCTACGAGCAGTACTTC
>TRBV5-6|few|TRBD2|TRBJ2-1
CASSLSRLAGGREQFF
TGTGCCAGCAGCTTGTCCCGACTAGCGGGGGGGCGTGAGCAGTTCTTC